Listed below are T cell receptor beta chains from one sample, sequenced in a study of blood T cell repertoires in COVID-19. The assay was immunoSEQ multiplex PCR, and TCRdb's table has in-frame clones only and misses some. The profile covers fewer than 400,000 clones, with 83% appearing a single time and approximately 3% taken by the ten largest. Sequencing input: peripheral blood. The receptors derive from a man aged 25-45 years with active or convalescent COVID-19. Both conserved end residues are part of each CDR3. D genes are given only for firm matches. Only some rows state a clone size, as once, few, many or a class for expanded clones.

TRBD2 | - | TRBJ2-7 | TRBV7-2 | CASSLRPRDYSYEQYF | TGTGCCAGCAGCTTACGCCCCCGGGACTATTCCTACGAGCAGTACTTC
- | - | TRBJ1-4 | TRBV14 | CASSQGWGREKLFF | TGTGCCAGCAGCCAGGGATGGGGGCGAGAAAAACTGTTTTTT
- | - | TRBJ2-7 | TRBV3-1/TRBV3-2 | CASSQGQAYEQYF | TGTGCCAGCAGCCAAGGACAGGCCTACGAGCAGTACTTC
TRBD1 | - | TRBJ1-2 | TRBV24-1 | CATSDSPFGTANYGYTF | TGTGCCACCAGTGATTCCCCATTTGGGACAGCTAACTATGGCTACACCTTC
TRBD1 | - | TRBJ1-2 | TRBV28 | CASSFLTTPGQGRFGYTF | TGTGCCAGCAGTTTCCTCACGACTCCGGGACAGGGGAGATTTGGCTACACCTTC
- | - | TRBJ2-2 | TRBV6-6 | CAIHGTTNTGELFF | TGTGCCATCCACGGGACAACGAACACCGGGGAGCTGTTTTTT
TRBD2 | once | TRBJ2-7 | TRBV2 | CASSAPVGGAGGATRLLRGQYF | TGTGCCAGCAGTGCCCCAGTCGGAGGAGCGGGAGGGGCAACCCGTCTCCTACGAGGGCAGTACTTC
- | - | TRBJ2-1 | TRBV7-9 | CASSLGGPVNEQFF | TGTGCCAGCAGCTTGGGGGGGCCGGTGAATGAGCAGTTCTTC
- | - | TRBJ1-6 | TRBV6-2/TRBV6-3 | CASSRAWASSYNSPLHF | TGTGCCAGCAGCCGCGCCTGGGCGAGCTCCTATAATTCACCCCTCCACTTT
TRBD2 | - | TRBJ2-1 | TRBV2 | CASSLRSGTSLAYNEQFF | TGTGCCAGCAGTCTCCGATCCGGGACTAGCCTCGCCTACAATGAGCAGTTCTTC
TRBD1 | once | TRBJ1-1 | TRBV15 | CATSGDRGTEAFF | TGTGCCACCAGCGGGGACAGGGGGACTGAAGCTTTCTTT
TRBD2 | - | TRBJ2-3 | TRBV11-3 | CASSAGLAGVPDTQYF | TGTGCCAGCAGCGCGGGACTAGCGGGGGTTCCCGATACGCAGTATTTT
TRBD1 | - | TRBJ1-2 | TRBV29-1 | CSVNRGGGYTF | TGCAGCGTTAACAGGGGAGGCGGCTACACCTTC
- | - | TRBJ2-3 | TRBV6-5 | CASSFQTGPADTQYF | TGTGCCAGCAGTTTTCAAACAGGACCCGCAGATACGCAGTATTTT
- | - | TRBJ2-5 | TRBV10-3 | CAISRREKETQYF | TGTGCCATCAGTCGGAGGGAGAAAGAGACCCAGTACTTC
- | - | TRBJ1-3 | TRBV2 | CASNRVGDTIYF | TGTGCCAGCAACAGGGTCGGGGACACCATATATTTT
- | - | TRBJ2-2 | TRBV28 | CASSVLSQGPGELFF | TGTGCCAGCAGTGTACTTTCGCAGGGCCCCGGGGAGCTGTTTTTT
- | - | TRBJ1-2 | TRBV4-1 | CASSRLPTGKGDTF | TGCGCCAGCAGCCGGCTACCTACAGGGAAAGGGGACACCTTC
- | few | TRBJ2-2 | TRBV27 | CASSLSASGGELFF | TGTGCCAGCAGTTTATCCGCTTCCGGCGGGGAGCTGTTTTTT
TRBD1 | few | TRBJ2-1 | TRBV30 | CAWRKGQGYNEQFF | TGTGCCTGGAGAAAAGGACAGGGGTACAATGAGCAGTTCTTC
TRBD2 | few | TRBJ2-3 | TRBV19 | CASSIKASGLIARDTQYF | TGTGCCAGTAGTATCAAGGCTAGCGGGCTCATCGCCAGAGATACGCAGTATTTT
TRBD1 | - | TRBJ2-3 | TRBV18 | CASSSRRDRGTDTQYF | TGTGCCAGCTCATCAAGGCGGGACAGGGGAACAGATACGCAGTATTTT
TRBD2 | - | TRBJ2-1 | TRBV7-8 | CASSLFSGSSYNEQFF | TGTGCCAGCAGCCTGTTTAGCGGGAGCTCCTACAATGAGCAGTTCTTC
- | - | TRBJ2-3 | TRBV5-4 | CASSPGLSSTDTQYF | TGTGCCAGCAGCCCGGGACTTTCATCCACAGATACGCAGTATTTT
TRBD1 | few | TRBJ1-5 | TRBV6-2/TRBV6-3 | CASTPGRGAEVNQPQHF | TGTGCCAGCACCCCTGGCAGGGGGGCAGAAGTTAATCAGCCCCAGCATTTT
- | - | TRBJ1-2 | TRBV25-1 | CASSRGGTENYGYTF | TGTGCCAGCAGTAGGGGGGGCACAGAGAACTATGGCTACACCTTC
- | - | TRBJ2-1 | TRBV11-2 | CASSRQRTNEQFF | TGTGCCAGCAGCCGACAACGCACCAATGAGCAGTTCTTC
- | - | TRBJ2-3 | TRBV4-3 | CASSGTKSDTQYF | TGCGCCAGCAGCGGGACAAAATCAGATACGCAGTATTTT
- | - | TRBJ1-1 | TRBV14 | CASSHSGGTEAFF | TGTGCCAGCAGCCATTCGGGGGGGACTGAAGCTTTCTTT
TRBD1 | - | TRBJ2-5 | TRBV2 | CASSEGADPRGETQYF | TGTGCCAGCAGTGAAGGGGCGGACCCCAGGGGGGAGACCCAGTACTTC
TRBD2 | - | TRBJ2-1 | TRBV6-6 | CASSPGTSGSDEQFF | TGTGCCAGCAGCCCCGGGACTAGCGGGAGCGATGAGCAGTTCTTC
TRBD2 | - | TRBJ2-1 | TRBV9 | CASSGSSGRPPYNEQFF | TGTGCCAGCAGCGGATCTAGCGGGAGGCCCCCCTACAATGAGCAGTTCTTC
- | - | TRBJ2-5 | TRBV18 | CASSPNRGETQYF | TGTGCCAGCTCACCCAACCGAGGGGAGACCCAGTACTTC
TRBD1 | few | TRBJ2-2 | TRBV5-1 | CASSTSGGRTGELFF | TGCGCCAGCAGCACCTCAGGGGGCAGAACCGGGGAGCTGTTTTTT
TRBD1 | - | TRBJ2-3 | TRBV5-6 | CASSVGDRVTQYF | TGTGCCAGCAGCGTAGGGGACAGGGTCACGCAGTATTTT
TRBD2 | - | TRBJ2-1 | TRBV9 | CASSFYGTSGSNEQFF | TGTGCCAGCAGCTTCTACGGGACTAGCGGGAGTAATGAGCAGTTCTTC
TRBD2 | - | TRBJ2-1 | TRBV18 | CASSPAAGLARRGEQFF | TGTGCCAGCTCACCAGCGGCAGGACTAGCCCGCCGGGGGGAGCAGTTCTTC
TRBD1 | - | TRBJ1-2 | TRBV3-1/TRBV3-2 | CASSQEQGWNYGYTF | TGTGCCAGCAGCCAAGAACAGGGGTGGAACTATGGCTACACCTTC